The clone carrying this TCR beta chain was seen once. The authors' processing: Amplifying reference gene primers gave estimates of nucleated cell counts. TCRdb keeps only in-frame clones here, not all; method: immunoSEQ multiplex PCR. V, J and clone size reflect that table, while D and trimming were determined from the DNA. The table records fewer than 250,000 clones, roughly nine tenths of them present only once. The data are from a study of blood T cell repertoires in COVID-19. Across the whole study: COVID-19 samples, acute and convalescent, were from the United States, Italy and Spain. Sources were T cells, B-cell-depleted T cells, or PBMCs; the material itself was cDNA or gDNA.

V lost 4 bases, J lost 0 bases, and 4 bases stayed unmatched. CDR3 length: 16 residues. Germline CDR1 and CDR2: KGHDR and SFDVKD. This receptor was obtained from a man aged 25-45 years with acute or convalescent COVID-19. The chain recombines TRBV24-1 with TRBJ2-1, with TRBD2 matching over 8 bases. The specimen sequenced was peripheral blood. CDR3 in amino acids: CATSDPTSASYNEQFF. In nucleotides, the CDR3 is TGTGCCACCAGTGACCCGACTAGCGCCTCCTACAATGAGCAGTTCTTC.